This TCR beta chain is from a study of cytomegalovirus exposure and HLA in healthy donors. Primers included in the PCR were 60 Vbeta and 13 Jbeta primers. TCRdb's table, derived via immunoSEQ multiplex PCR, lists solely in-frame clones and lacks some. Found here are 150,000 to 200,000 clones, roughly 70% of them singletons; the top ten hold less than 8.5%. Worth noting for this clone: The target antigen is unknown.

Study-wide results and limits: By HLA locus, TCR association rates varied in a later analysis, with DRB1 showing the most and HLA-C the fewest. In an earlier analysis, most TCR beta V segments were productive about 87% or about 30% of the time. What a later analysis showed was that several of the most significant clusters appeared linked to common viral pathogens.

The CDR3 sequence is 16 residues long. From germline, CDR1 is SGHDN and CDR2 FVKESK. V was cut by 1 base and J by 0 bases, with 12 bases left in between. Input material: PBMCs. The chain recombines TRBV14 with TRBJ1-2, with D unresolved. This sequence was found in a man aged 40-50 years in good health and CMV-seropositive. CDR3 residues: CASSQVGGPANYGYTF. CDR3 bases: TGTGCCAGCAGCCAAGTGGGAGGACCTGCTAACTATGGCTACACCTTC.